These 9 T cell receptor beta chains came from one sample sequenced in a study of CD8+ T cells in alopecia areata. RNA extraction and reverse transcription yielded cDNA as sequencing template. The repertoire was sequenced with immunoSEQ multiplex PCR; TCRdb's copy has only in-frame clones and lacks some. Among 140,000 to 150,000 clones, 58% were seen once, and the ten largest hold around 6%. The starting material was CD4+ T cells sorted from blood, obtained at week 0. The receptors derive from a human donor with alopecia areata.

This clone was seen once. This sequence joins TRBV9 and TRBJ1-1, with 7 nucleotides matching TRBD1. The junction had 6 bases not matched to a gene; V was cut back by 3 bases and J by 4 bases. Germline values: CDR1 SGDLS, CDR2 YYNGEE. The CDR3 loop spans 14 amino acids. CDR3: CASSGPGQSTEAFF. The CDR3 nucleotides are TGTGCCAGCAGCGGACCGGGACAGAGCACTGAAGCTTTCTTT.

The CDR3 nucleotides read TGTGCCAGCAGCTTGGTTGCAGGGGGGAAAGCTTTCTTT. Its protein product is CASSLVAGGKAFF. The chain has TRBV5-6 and TRBJ1-1, with TRBD1 identical over 7 bases. The germline V gene encodes CDR1 SGHDT and CDR2 YYEEEE. V gave up 0 bases and J gave up 9 bases; unmatched junction bases: 5. This CDR3 is 13 amino acids long. Based on the CDR3 plus reference TRBV5-6 and TRBJ1-1, the full variable domain is DAGVTQSPTHLIKTRGQQVTLRCSPKSGHDTVSWYQQALGQGPQFIFQYYEEEERQRGNFPDRFSGHQFPNYSSELNVNALLLGDSALYLCASSLVAGGKAFFGQGTRLTVV.

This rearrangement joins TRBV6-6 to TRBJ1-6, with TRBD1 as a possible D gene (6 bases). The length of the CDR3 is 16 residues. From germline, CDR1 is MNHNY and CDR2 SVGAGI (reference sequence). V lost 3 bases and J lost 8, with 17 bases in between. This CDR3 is CASSYYSRGRHSPLHF. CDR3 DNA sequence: TGTGCCAGCAGTTATTACTCCAGGGGAAGGCATTCACCCCTCCACTTT.

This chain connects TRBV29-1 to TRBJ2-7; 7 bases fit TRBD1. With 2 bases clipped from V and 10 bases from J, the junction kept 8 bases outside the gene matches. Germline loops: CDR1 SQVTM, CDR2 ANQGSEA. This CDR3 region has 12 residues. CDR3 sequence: CSVELTGQSQYF. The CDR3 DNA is TGCAGCGTTGAATTAACGGGACAGTCACAGTACTTC.

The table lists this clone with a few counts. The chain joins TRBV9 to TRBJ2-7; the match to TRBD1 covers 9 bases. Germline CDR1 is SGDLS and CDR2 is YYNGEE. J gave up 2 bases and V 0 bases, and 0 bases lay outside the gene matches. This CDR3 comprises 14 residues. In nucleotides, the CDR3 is TGTGCCAGCAGCGTAGGACAGGGGGCCTACGAGCAGTACTTC. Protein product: CASSVGQGAYEQYF.

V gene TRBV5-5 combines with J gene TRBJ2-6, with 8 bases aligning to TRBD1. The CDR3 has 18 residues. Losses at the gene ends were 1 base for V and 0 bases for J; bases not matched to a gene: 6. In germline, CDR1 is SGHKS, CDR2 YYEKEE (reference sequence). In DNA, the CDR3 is TGTGCCAGCAGCTTGAGGACAGGGAACCCCTCTGGGGCCAACGTCCTGACTTTC. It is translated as CASSLRTGNPSGANVLTF. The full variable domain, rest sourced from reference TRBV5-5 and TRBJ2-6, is DAGVTQSPTHLIKTRGQQVTLRCSPISGHKSVSWYQQVLGQGPQFIFQYYEKEERGRGNFPDRFSARQFPNYSSELNVNALLLGDSALYLCASSLRTGNPSGANVLTFGAGSRLTVL.

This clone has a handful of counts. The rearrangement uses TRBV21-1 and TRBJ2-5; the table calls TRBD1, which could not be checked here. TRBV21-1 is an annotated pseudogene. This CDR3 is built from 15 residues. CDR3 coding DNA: TGTGCCAGCAGCAAAGTAAGGACAGGGACGGAGACCCAGTACTTC. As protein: CASSKVRTGTETQYF.

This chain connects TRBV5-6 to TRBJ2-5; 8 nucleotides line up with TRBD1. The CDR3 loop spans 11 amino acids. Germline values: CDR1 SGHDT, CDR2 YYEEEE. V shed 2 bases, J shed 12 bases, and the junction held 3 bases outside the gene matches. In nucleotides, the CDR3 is TGTGCCAGCAGCTTTGGGGGACAGGAGTACTTC. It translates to CASSFGGQEYF.

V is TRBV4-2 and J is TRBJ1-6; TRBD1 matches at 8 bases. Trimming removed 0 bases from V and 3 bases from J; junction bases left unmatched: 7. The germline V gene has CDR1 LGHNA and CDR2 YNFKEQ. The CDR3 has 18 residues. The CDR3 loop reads CASSQDLQGADYNSPLHF. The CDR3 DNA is TGTGCCAGCAGCCAAGATCTCCAGGGGGCCGACTATAATTCACCCCTCCACTTT.